The source of this TCR beta chain is a study of cytomegalovirus exposure and HLA in healthy donors. Study outcomes and limitations: Later findings reportedly placed an Asian-associated ancestry cluster below the approximately 670-donor mean for N-insertions. Most likely, a cluster of highly shared sequence variants arose as a sequencing artifact.

Notes on this clone: The antigen remains undetermined.

60 Vbeta and 13 Jbeta primers were used in PCR. TCRdb's table, derived via immunoSEQ multiplex PCR, lists solely in-frame clones and lacks some. This table holds around 97,000 clones. Whereas donors were nominally healthy upon sampling, unrecorded immune exposures were probable. Per germline, CDR1 GTSNPN and CDR2 SVGIG (reference sequence). V lost 3 bases and J lost 3, with 12 bases in between. The CDR3 spans 15 residues. The sample was PBMCs. The rearrangement links TRBV30 to TRBJ1-6; D is ambiguous. The clonotype originates from a man aged 40-55 years in good health and CMV-seronegative. CDR3 protein: CAWRRDPNYNSPLHF. CDR3 nucleotide sequence: TGTGCCTGGAGACGCGATCCGAACTATAATTCACCCCTCCACTTT.